A selection of T cell receptor beta chains follows, all from one sample in a study of cytomegalovirus exposure and HLA in healthy donors. Profiled with immunoSEQ multiplex PCR; TCRdb holds only in-frame clones, not every one. The sample lists more than 95,000 clones, around three quarters occurring once. Sample: PBMCs. These receptors all stem from a woman aged 18-29 years in good health and CMV-seropositive. CDR3s include the opening cysteine and the closing phenylalanine or tryptophan. Each record gives: D gene, clone size, V gene, J gene, CDR3 protein, CDR3 DNA. A D gene is named only where the DNA matches it firmly. Clone size, where shown, is once, few, many, or a class for clones that have expanded.

.,.,TRBV2,TRBJ1-1,CASSQVGGNTEAFF,TGTGCCAGCAGTCAAGTGGGGGGGAACACTGAAGCTTTCTTT
TRBD1,.,TRBV28,TRBJ2-7,CASSQDREEQYF,TGTGCCAGCAGCCAAGACAGGGAAGAGCAGTACTTC
TRBD1,once,TRBV28,TRBJ1-2,CASSRRQGGGGYTF,TGTGCCAGCAGCCGCCGACAGGGAGGAGGTGGCTACACCTTC
TRBD2,few,TRBV4-1,TRBJ2-1,CASSSHHAGGLSSYNEQFF,TGCGCCAGCAGCTCCCATCACGCGGGAGGCCTGAGCTCCTACAATGAGCAGTTCTTC
TRBD1,.,TRBV6-5,TRBJ2-1,CASRTGGGEQFF,TGTGCCAGTAGGACAGGGGGCGGTGAGCAGTTCTTC
TRBD2,once,TRBV10-3,TRBJ2-7,CAISGSSGRVSYEQYF,TGTGCCATCAGTGGGTCTAGCGGGAGGGTATCCTACGAGCAGTACTTC
TRBD1,.,TRBV6-6,TRBJ2-7,CASSSATGGSYEQYF,TGTGCCAGCAGTTCGGCGACAGGGGGTTCCTACGAGCAGTACTTC
.,once,TRBV6-5,TRBJ1-4,CASSYSNPGREKLFF,TGTGCCAGCAGTTACTCGAATCCAGGGCGAGAAAAACTGTTTTTT
.,few,TRBV7-9,TRBJ2-1,CASSSGGGTNNEQFF,TGTGCCAGCAGCTCAGGGGGCGGGACTAACAATGAGCAGTTCTTC
.,few,TRBV10-3,TRBJ2-5,CAISGGTLQETQYF,TGTGCCATCAGTGGTGGGACATTACAAGAGACCCAGTACTTC
TRBD1,few,TRBV30,TRBJ1-5,CAWSDGTGGIYSNQPQHF,TGTGCCTGGAGTGACGGGACAGGGGGCATTTATAGCAATCAGCCCCAGCATTTT
.,.,TRBV11-2,TRBJ1-4,CASSPTGINEKLFF,TGTGCCAGCAGCCCTACAGGGATTAATGAAAAACTGTTTTTT
TRBD1,.,TRBV7-9,TRBJ2-5,CASSSPETTGKETQYF,TGTGCCAGCAGCTCCCCAGAAACGACAGGGAAAGAGACCCAGTACTTC
TRBD2,.,TRBV6-1,TRBJ2-1,CASSDGLAGGDEQFF,TGTGCCAGCAGTGATGGCCTAGCGGGGGGGGATGAGCAGTTCTTC
.,few,TRBV18,TRBJ2-6,CASSPPTGTGANVLTF,TGTGCCAGCTCACCACCGACGGGAACCGGGGCCAACGTCCTGACTTTC
.,.,TRBV28,TRBJ2-7,CASSSGGPLLFEQYF,TGTGCCAGCAGTTCCGGGGGTCCCCTCTTATTCGAGCAGTACTTC
.,.,TRBV6-5,TRBJ1-1,CASSYSTGDTEAFF,TGTGCCAGCAGTTACTCGACGGGAGACACTGAAGCTTTCTTT
.,.,TRBV29-1,TRBJ2-3,CRVLQGDTQYF,TGCAGGGTATTACAGGGAGATACGCAGTATTTT
.,once,TRBV6-1,TRBJ1-1,CASSRGRGNTEAFF,TGTGCCAGCAGCCGGGGCAGGGGGAACACTGAAGCTTTCTTT
.,.,TRBV6-1,TRBJ1-2,CASSDNTFYGYTF,TGTGCCAGCAGTGATAACACCTTCTATGGCTACACCTTC
TRBD2,.,TRBV6-4,TRBJ2-1,CASSELAGAGGSYNEQFF,TGTGCCAGCAGTGAACTAGCGGGAGCGGGGGGCTCCTACAATGAGCAGTTCTTC
.,.,TRBV11-3,TRBJ2-2,CASSSSGSSTGELFF,TGTGCCAGCAGCAGCTCGGGGAGTTCCACCGGGGAGCTGTTTTTT
TRBD2,few,TRBV29-1,TRBJ2-1,CSLLAGAYNEQFF,TGCAGCCTTCTAGCGGGGGCCTACAATGAGCAGTTCTTC
TRBD2,few,TRBV5-1,TRBJ2-5,CASSPGLEETQYF,TGCGCCAGCAGCCCCGGACTAGAAGAGACCCAGTACTTC
TRBD2,.,TRBV5-4,TRBJ2-1,CASSSGLAGPDNEQFF,TGTGCCAGCAGCTCAGGACTAGCGGGACCCGACAATGAGCAGTTCTTC
TRBD1,.,TRBV28,TRBJ2-3,CASSLLTGEQYF,TGTGCCAGCAGTTTACTCACAGGGGAGCAGTATTTT
TRBD2,.,TRBV29-1,TRBJ2-1,CSVSGTNNEQFF,TGCAGCGTTTCCGGGACTAACAATGAGCAGTTCTTC
TRBD2,.,TRBV10-2,TRBJ2-7,CASSDTGTSGSYEQYF,TGCGCCAGCAGCGACACCGGGACTAGCGGGTCCTACGAGCAGTACTTC